These 30 T cell receptor beta chains were sequenced from one sample in a study of OX40 agonist ivuxolimab in advanced cancers. Some clones are missing from TCRdb's copy, which holds only in-frame ones; the method was immunoSEQ multiplex PCR. The sample contains 50,000 to 75,000 clones, over 70% of which appear only once. The source material was CD4+ or CD8+ T cells sorted from blood, sampled in a trial of the OX40 agonist ivuxolimab. These receptors were taken from an adult with an advanced solid tumor such as melanoma, head and neck, liver or kidney cancer.

This rearrangement joins TRBV6-1 to TRBJ1-3; no clear D. CDR3 length: 15 residues. Germline V gene data show CDR1 as MNHNS and CDR2 as SASEGT. The V end was cut by 1 base, the J end by 8 bases, with 15 bases between. Here the CDR3 DNA reads TGTGCCAGCAGTGAAGATGTCGGATCAATGGACACCATATATTTT. This codes for CASSEDVGSMDTIYF.

This clone was seen more than once but under ten times. The V gene is TRBV29-1, the J gene TRBJ1-1; D is possibly TRBD1 (5 bases). CDR3 length: 13 amino acids. V lost 4 bases and J lost 5, with 14 bases in between. Looked up from germline, CDR1 is SQVTM and CDR2 is ANQGSEA. The CDR3 sequence: CSVGRGGGTEAFF. For the CDR3, the DNA is TGCAGCGTTGGACGGGGCGGGGGTACTGAAGCTTTCTTT.

J is TRBJ1-3 and V is TRBV5-1, with D maybe TRBD1 (5 bases). V was trimmed by 4 bases and J by 8 bases, leaving 16 bases between them. The germline V gene encodes CDR1 SGHRS and CDR2 YFSETQ. The CDR3 sequence is 14 residues long. The CDR3 loop is CASSMGLGEDTIYF. DNA for the CDR3: TGCGCCAGCAGCATGGGACTCGGGGAGGACACCATATATTTT.

In nucleotides, the CDR3 is TGTGCCAGCAGCTTAGTGCAGGGGGCACAGGTCACTGAAGCTTTCTTT. Translating gives CASSLVQGAQVTEAFF. This chain connects TRBV7-6 to TRBJ1-1; 8 bases align to TRBD1. CDR3 length equals 16 residues. Germline assignment: CDR1 SGHVS and CDR2 FNYEAQ. V lost 1 base to trimming and J lost 4 bases; unmatched junction nucleotides: 8.

The DNA for the CDR3 is TGCGCCAGCAGCTTAACCGGGGCAGGGAAGAACACTGAAGCTTTCTTT. Amino acids: CASSLTGAGKNTEAFF. J is TRBJ1-1 and V is TRBV5-1, with D tentatively TRBD1 (5 bases). There are 16 residues in the CDR3. Germline V gene data show CDR1 as SGHRS and CDR2 as YFSETQ. Deletions cut 2 bases from V and 1 base from J, with 15 bases between.

This rearrangement joins TRBV14 to TRBJ2-2, with 13 bases matching TRBD2. CDR1 is SGHDN, CDR2 FVKESK, per germline. The CDR3 is made up of 20 amino acids. V shed 0 bases and J 3 bases; nucleotides not matched to a gene: 10. CDR3 loop: CASSQERGLAGYWDTGELFF. The CDR3 DNA is TGTGCCAGCAGCCAAGAACGGGGACTAGCGGGGTATTGGGACACCGGGGAGCTGTTTTTT.

The chain couples TRBV2 to TRBJ1-5, with a weak D call TRBD1 (5 bases). The CDR3 has 14 residues. Trimming pared 6 bases from V and 6 bases from J, leaving 15 bases between. Looked up from germline, CDR1 is SNHLY and CDR2 is FYNNEI. The CDR3 bases are TGTGCCAGCAGCCCCGAGAGGGGACCTCAGCCCCAGCATTTT. Its translation: CASSPERGPQPQHF.

CDR3 DNA sequence: TGCGCCAGCAGCCAAGAGCCTAAGGTACAGGCGACAGGGCCCCTCCACTTT. Encoded protein: CASSQEPKVQATGPLHF. V and J are TRBV4-1 and TRBJ1-6; TRBD1 matches 7 bases. The CDR3 totals 17 residues. Germline V gene sequence: CDR1 MGHRA, CDR2 YSYEKL. V gave up 0 bases and J gave up 13 bases; unmatched junction bases: 15.

As for this clone: The junction does not match germline at one end; this may be a read error. The chain is built from TRBV4-1 and TRBJ2-3; D may be TRBD1 (5 bases). CDR1 and CDR2 from the germline V gene are MGHRA and YSYEKL. The CDR3 sequence is 18 residues long. The CDR3 nucleotides are TGCGCCAGCAGTCAAGGGGTAGCAGGGCTTCTCAGCACAGATACGCAGTATTTT. Translated: CASSQGVAGLLSTDTQYF.

This chain links TRBV15 with TRBJ1-4; 7 nucleotides align to TRBD1. This CDR3 contains 15 residues. The ends lost 2 bases at V and 8 bases at J; junction bases unmatched: 8. The germline gives CDR1 LNHNV, CDR2 YYDKDF (reference sequence). This CDR3 is CATSRTGQLQEKLFF. CDR3 in DNA: TGTGCCACCAGCAGAACGGGACAGTTGCAGGAAAAACTGTTTTTT.

The chain has TRBV2 and TRBJ2-1; 12 nucleotides line up with TRBD2. Germline trimming cut 7 bases from V and 6 bases from J; bases unmatched to any gene: 16. CDR3 size: 18 residues. Germline CDR1 reads SNHLY; CDR2 reads FYNNEI. The CDR3 coding sequence is TGTGCCAGCATCCCAAAGTATACCCTAGCGGGGGGGCTCAATGAGCAGTTCTTC. It specifies CASIPKYTLAGGLNEQFF.

The J gene is TRBJ1-1, the V gene TRBV28, with 8 bases lining up with TRBD1. CDR1 MDHEN and CDR2 SYDVKM come from the germline V gene. This CDR3 is 15 amino acids long. Trimming at V came to 2 bases and at J to 8 bases, leaving 10 bases not matched to a gene. The CDR3 is CASSLRQGKRAEAFF. The CDR3 DNA reads as TGTGCCAGCAGTTTAAGACAGGGGAAGAGGGCCGAAGCTTTCTTT.

J is TRBJ2-1 and V is TRBV28; D may be TRBD2 (5 bases). The CDR3 extends over 14 amino acids. V lost 6 bases to trimming and J lost 5 bases, with 14 bases between them. The germline V gene has CDR1 MDHEN and CDR2 SYDVKM. This CDR3 is CASRIPGLHNEQFF. The CDR3 DNA reads TGTGCCAGCAGAATTCCTGGACTGCACAATGAGCAGTTCTTC.

The chain has TRBV27 and TRBJ2-1, with D perhaps assigned TRBD1 or TRBD2 (6 bases each). Germline assignment: CDR1 MNHEY and CDR2 SMNVEV (reference sequence). The V and J ends lost 4 bases and 7 bases respectively, with 20 bases between them. This CDR3 contains 16 residues. The CDR3 here is CASSYRRGQVANEQFF. The DNA for the CDR3 is TGTGCCAGCAGTTATCGTCGGGGGCAGGTAGCGAATGAGCAGTTCTTC.

This chain uses TRBV7-3 with TRBJ2-3; the D is unclear. Trimming removed 2 bases at V and 7 bases at J, with 16 bases between. Germline CDR1 is SGHTA and CDR2 is FQGTGA. This CDR3 spans 15 amino acids. The CDR3 protein is CASSLQAVGRNTQYF. Here the CDR3 DNA reads TGTGCCAGCAGCTTACAGGCGGTCGGCAGGAATACGCAGTATTTT. The variable domain in full, with the rest retrieved from reference TRBV7-3 and TRBJ2-3, is GAGVSQTPSNKVTEKGKYVELRCDPISGHTALYWYRQSLGQGPEFLIYFQGTGAADDSGLPNDRFFAVRPEGSVSTLKIQRTERGDSAVYLCASSLQAVGRNTQYFGPGTRLTVL.

V usage is TRBV5-1 and J usage is TRBJ1-2; TRBD1 aligns across 7 bases. V trimming: 0 bases; J trimming: 6 bases; junction bases outside the gene matches: 8. Germline CDR1 is SGHRS and CDR2 is YFSETQ. The CDR3 is 15 residues long. The CDR3 DNA sequence: TGCGCCAGCAGCTTGGGTACAGACAGGGTTCATGGCTACACCTTC. Encoded protein: CASSLGTDRVHGYTF.

The CDR3: CSVEGGQGIYEQYF. The CDR3, as DNA: TGCAGCGTTGAAGGCGGACAGGGGATCTACGAGCAGTACTTC. The gene calls are TRBV29-1 and TRBJ2-7; TRBD1 agrees at 9 bases. V trimming: 1 base; J trimming: 3 bases; junction bases outside the gene matches: 4. The CDR3 is made up of 14 amino acids. CDR1 and CDR2 (germline): SQVTM, ANQGSEA.

This clone came up a few times. The V call is TRBV28, the J call TRBJ2-1; TRBD2 aligns across 8 bases. J was trimmed by 3 bases and V by 3 bases; bases with no gene match: 7. The CDR3 is 16 amino acids. Germline V gene sequence: CDR1 MDHEN, CDR2 SYDVKM. The CDR3 bases are TGTGCCAGCAGTTTGTTAGCGGGGTCCTACTACAATGAGCAGTTCTTC. Amino acids: CASSLLAGSYYNEQFF.

This sequence joins TRBV5-6 and TRBJ1-3, with D unclear. Germline CDR1 is SGHDT and CDR2 is YYEEEE. Trimming took off 4 bases at V and 0 bases at J, with 8 bases between the two ends. This CDR3 has 14 amino acids. The CDR3 region is CASSHRFSGNTIYF. The DNA of the CDR3 is TGTGCCAGCAGCCACCGATTCTCTGGAAACACCATATATTTT.

V and J are TRBV5-4 and TRBJ1-1, with 9 bases that match TRBD1. CDR1 is SGHNT and CDR2 is YYREEE in the germline V gene (reference sequence). The CDR3 loop spans 15 amino acids. The V gene end was trimmed by 4 bases and the J gene end by 10 bases; junction bases not matched to a gene: 14. CDR3 sequence (DNA): TGTGCCAGCAGCCCCGGGACAGGGACCGCGAAGGTAGCTTTCTTT. Its protein product is CASSPGTGTAKVAFF.

V and J are TRBV5-1 and TRBJ1-1; 8 positions agree with TRBD1. The CDR3 sequence is 14 residues long. Germline V gene sequence: CDR1 SGHRS, CDR2 YFSETQ. V shed 7 bases, J shed 4 bases, and the junction held 9 bases outside the gene matches. Here the CDR3 reads CASGQGALSTEAFF. The CDR3, as DNA: TGCGCCAGCGGGCAGGGGGCGTTGAGCACTGAAGCTTTCTTT.

This chain connects TRBV6-6 to TRBJ1-6; D is perhaps TRBD1 (5 bases). Trimming cost V 2 bases and J 7 bases, with 12 bases left between them. Germline V gene data show CDR1 as MNHNY and CDR2 as SVGAGI (reference sequence). The CDR3 consists of 15 residues. The CDR3 nucleotides are TGTGCCAGCAGTTACGTTGGCAGGGAGAATTCACCCCTCCACTTT. Translation gives CASSYVGRENSPLHF.

The genes are TRBV2 and TRBJ2-6, with D hard to call. Germline V lookup: CDR1 SNHLY, CDR2 FYNNEI. The CDR3 extends over 13 amino acids. The CDR3 region is CAQRRTGANVLTF. CDR3 nucleotides: TGTGCTCAAAGGCGTACTGGGGCCAACGTCCTGACTTTC.

The chain combines TRBV23-1 with TRBJ2-7, with D perhaps TRBD2 (7 bases). TRBV23-1 is marked as an open reading frame, function uncertain. V lost 0 bases to trimming and J lost 3 bases, with 9 bases between them. The CDR3 runs to 14 residues. DNA of the CDR3: TGCGCCAGCAGTCAATCCGGGGGGCACTACGAGCAGTACTTC. Protein sequence: CASSQSGGHYEQYF.

This clone was detected only a few times. V and J are TRBV11-2 and TRBJ2-3; D is unresolved. Per germline, CDR1 SGHAT and CDR2 FQNNGV. Trimming removed 4 bases at V and 7 bases at J, with 12 bases between. This CDR3 is built from 13 residues. The CDR3 nucleotides read TGTGCCAGCAGCTCGACCCTGCAGTATACGCAGTATTTT. Amino acids: CASSSTLQYTQYF.

This sequence joins TRBV19 and TRBJ1-2; no reliable D call. The CDR3 spans 13 residues. The germline gives CDR1 LNHDA, CDR2 SQIVND (reference sequence). With 5 bases removed from V and 2 bases from J, the gap between germline ends came to 9 bases. Written as DNA, the CDR3 is TGTGCCAGTAGTGGGGTCTCCAACTATGGCTACACCTTC. This encodes CASSGVSNYGYTF.

This clone has only a few counts. The chain has TRBV5-1 and TRBJ1-4; no clear D gene. V was cut by 1 base and J by 5 bases, with 9 bases left in between. The CDR3 consists of 14 residues. CDR1 and CDR2 from the germline V gene are SGHRS and YFSETQ. CDR3 DNA: TGCGCCAGCAGCTTGAGCCAGAAGAATGAAAAACTGTTTTTT. Its protein product is CASSLSQKNEKLFF.

The chain carries TRBV27 and TRBJ2-7; 8 bases align to TRBD1. CDR3 length: 15 residues. Germline V gene data show CDR1 as MNHEY and CDR2 as SMNVEV (reference sequence). Trimming at V came to 2 bases and at J to 0 bases, leaving 3 bases not matched to a gene. This CDR3 reads CASSLGGQGSYEQYF. The CDR3 region has the DNA TGTGCCAGCAGTTTAGGCGGACAGGGCTCCTACGAGCAGTACTTC.

The chain uses TRBV5-1 and TRBJ2-3; 10 nucleotides match TRBD2. The V and J ends lost 4 bases and 4 bases, in that order; junction bases with no gene match: 9. CDR3 length equals 16 residues. CDR1 and CDR2 from the germline V gene are SGHRS and YFSETQ. The CDR3 DNA reads TGCGCCAGCAGCACAACTAGCGGGATTGTGGCAGATACGCAGTATTTT. Translation gives CASSTTSGIVADTQYF.

This chain connects TRBV28 to TRBJ2-1; 11 bases agree with TRBD2. Unmatched junction bases numbered 7, after V lost 5 bases and J lost 10 bases. The CDR3 is 14 amino acids. CDR1 and CDR2 from the germline V gene are MDHEN and SYDVKM. The CDR3 here is CASSTSGSKKEQFF. CDR3 coding DNA: TGTGCCAGCAGTACTAGCGGGAGTAAAAAAGAGCAGTTCTTC. Full variable domain (missing parts from reference TRBV28 and TRBJ2-1): DVKVTQSSRYLVKRTGEKVFLECVQDMDHENMFWYRQDPGLGLRLIYFSYDVKMKEKGDIPEGYSVSREKKERFSLILESASTNQTSMYLCASSTSGSKKEQFFGPGTRLTVL.